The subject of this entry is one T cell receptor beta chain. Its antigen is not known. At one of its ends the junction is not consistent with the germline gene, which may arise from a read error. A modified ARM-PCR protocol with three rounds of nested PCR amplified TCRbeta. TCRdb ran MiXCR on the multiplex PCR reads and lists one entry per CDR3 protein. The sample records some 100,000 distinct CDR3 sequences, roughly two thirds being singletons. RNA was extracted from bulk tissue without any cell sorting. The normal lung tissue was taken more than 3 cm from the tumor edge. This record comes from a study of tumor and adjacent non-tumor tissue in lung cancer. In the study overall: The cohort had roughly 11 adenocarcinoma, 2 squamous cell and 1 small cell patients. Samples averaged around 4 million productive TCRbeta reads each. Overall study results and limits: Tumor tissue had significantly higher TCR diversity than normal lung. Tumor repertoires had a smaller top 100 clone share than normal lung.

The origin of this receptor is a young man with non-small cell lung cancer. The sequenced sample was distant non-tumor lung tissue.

CDR3 residues: CNARVGNTGELFF. For the CDR3, the DNA is TGCAATGCTAGAGTAGGAAACACCGGGGAGCTGTTTTTT. The genes are TRBV20-1 and TRBJ2-2; the D is unclear. This CDR3 contains 13 residues. Germline-derived CDR1 and CDR2 are DFQATT and SNEGSKA (reference sequence).